The T cell receptor beta chain under discussion was sequenced for a study of T cell changes during pregnancy in multiple sclerosis. Profiling relied on immunoSEQ multiplex PCR, and the TCRdb table lists in-frame clones only, not all of them. The table shows 75,000 to 90,000 clones, with around nine tenths occurring only once. CDR1 and CDR2 from the germline V gene are SNHLY and FYNNEI. This CDR3 spans 15 amino acids. Trimming took 2 bases from V and 1 from J, leaving 8 bases between them. This chain joins TRBV2 and TRBJ2-2; tentative D call: TRBD2 (5 bases). The sample in question was CD4+ T cells from peripheral blood mononuclear cells, obtained before pregnancy. The receptor was derived from a female donor with multiple sclerosis, enrolled in a pregnancy study. CDR3 in amino acids: CASSELAGNTGELFF. The CDR3 DNA reads TGTGCCAGCAGTGAACTGGCGGGGAACACCGGGGAGCTGTTTTTT.